The clone carrying this T cell receptor (beta chain) appeared a few times. The antigen is not known. This sample was included in a study of regulatory T cells in long-lasting Graves disease. Findings and caveats of the study: It was in persistent disease that TRBV28, TRBJ1-2 and TRBJ2-5 were favored.

The authors built TCR beta libraries using iRepertoire HTBI primers and Arm-PCR of CDR3 regions. TCRdb recomputed calls from the multiplex PCR reads with MiXCR, one row per CDR3 protein. The data show hundreds of thousands of distinct CDR3 sequences, 15% to 20% seen once. Germline CDR1 is GTSNPN and CDR2 is SVGIG (reference sequence). The CDR3 loop spans 14 amino acids. The V gene lost 6 bases and the J gene lost 5 bases, with 20 bases spanning the gap. Indicated time point: newly diagnosed GD, antithyroid drugs for less than 3 months. Researchers made the TCR library from RNA that was extracted from PBMCs. Peripheral blood, roughly 9.2 milliliters per patient, was collected in EDTA tubes. These same data were also listed under a study on T cells in Graves' hyperthyroidism and ophthalmopathy.

The material was peripheral blood mononuclear cells (PBMCs), obtained at new diagnosis, from a patient treated with antithyroid drugs. This sequence joins TRBV30 and TRBJ2-7; weak D call: TRBD2 (8 bases). This TCR came from a woman in her thirties with Graves disease. CDR3 in amino acids: CACREGAVLHEQYF. Here the CDR3 DNA reads TGTGCCTGTCGGGAGGGGGCCGTTCTACACGAGCAGTACTTC.